This TCR beta chain was identified in a study of radiotherapy plus CTLA-4 blockade in lung cancer. Across the whole study: Disease control was seen in 25% to 40% of patients, objective responses in roughly 17%.

As concerns this clone: Its cognate antigen is unknown.

Germline CDR1 MNHNY, CDR2 SVGAGI (reference sequence). This CDR3 comprises 13 residues. V lost 6 bases, J lost 1 base, and 9 bases lay in between. Patients had chemo-refractory metastatic non-small-cell lung cancer and received focal radiation plus CTLA-4 blockade that used ipilimumab. Whole-study results and caveats: Clones of tumor-derived TCRs expanded in blood after radiotherapy plus ipilimumab. Together with interferon-beta, which increased in serum after radiation, early dynamic changes in blood T cell clones were reportedly the best predictors of response.

Method: immunoSEQ multiplex PCR; TCRdb's copy keeps in-frame clones and lacks some. The sample yields more than 60,000 clones, roughly four fifths seen once. The input for sequencing was peripheral blood, taken from a patient treated with radiotherapy plus ipilimumab. This clonotype was obtained from a human donor with non-small cell lung cancer who had a complete response to radiotherapy plus ipilimumab. The V gene is TRBV6-6, the J gene TRBJ1-2; tentatively, D is TRBD1 (5 bases). The chain's CDR3 is CASRPGLNYGYTF. The CDR3 bases are TGTGCCAGCAGGCCGGGACTTAACTATGGCTACACCTTC.